This T cell receptor (beta chain) was documented in a study of shared clonotypes between healthy human individuals. Study as a whole: The cohort comprised a couple of women and a few men. Their ages spanned 18 to 49 years.

With regard to this clone: The antigen is unknown.

Clones were sequenced by immunoSEQ multiplex PCR, and TCRdb holds only the in-frame ones, with some missing. This table holds some 1,900,000 clones, about 95% found once. The study's findings and limits: Though the depth was large, rarefaction showed that sorted-subset sequencing was incomplete. A generally larger estimated richness was seen in naive subsets than in memory subsets.

V dropped 1 base and J dropped 1 base, with 11 bases sitting between them. Germline loops: CDR1 SEHNR, CDR2 FQNEAQ (reference sequence). This CDR3 has 16 residues. CD45RO-negative cells were positively selected for CCR7, leaving out terminally differentiated effector memory CD45RA+ cells. This TCR derives from a man between 18 and 29 years old in good health. This rearrangement joins TRBV7-9 to TRBJ2-1, with D tentatively TRBD2 (6 bases). Sequenced: naive CD8+ T cells sorted from blood. CDR3 coding DNA: TGTGCCAGCAGCTTAGTTGGGGGGAAATCCTACAATGAGCAGTTCTTC. It translates to CASSLVGGKSYNEQFF.